This note documents a single T cell receptor beta chain sequence. This entry comes from a study of T cells in localized non-small cell lung cancer. The CDR3 runs to 15 residues. From germline, CDR1 is SGHRS and CDR2 YFSETQ. Trimming removed 0 bases from V and 2 bases from J, with 10 bases in between. Profiled with immunoSEQ multiplex PCR; TCRdb holds only in-frame clones, not every one. The table lists over 45,000 clones, 80% to 90% of them singletons. The sequence came from a man aged 35-69 years with stage I squamous cell lung carcinoma. The sample was peripheral blood, taken before any cancer treatment. This chain connects TRBV5-1 to TRBJ2-3, with D possibly being TRBD1 (5 bases). The CDR3 DNA reads as TGCGCCAGCAGCTTGGGCTGGACATCCACAGATACGCAGTATTTT. This sequence encodes CASSLGWTSTDTQYF.